What follows are 15 T cell receptor beta chains derived from one specimen sequenced in a study of cytomegalovirus exposure and HLA in healthy donors. PCR primers comprised 60 Vbeta and 13 Jbeta primers. Data came from immunoSEQ multiplex PCR; TCRdb stores just in-frame clones and leaves some out. Of 150,000 to 180,000 clones in the sample, around 72% were seen once. Material for sequencing was PBMCs. These receptors all come from a man younger than 35 in good health and CMV-seronegative.

J is TRBJ2-7 and V is TRBV5-1; TRBD2 matches 8 bases. The germline V gene has CDR1 SGHRS and CDR2 YFSETQ. This CDR3 region has 16 residues. V trimming: 2 bases; J trimming: 7 bases; junction bases outside the gene matches: 14. CDR3 coding DNA: TGCGCCAGCAGCTTCCCCACGGGTAGCGGGACTGGTGAGCAGTACTTC. Translation gives CASSFPTGSGTGEQYF.

In this sample, this clone turned up a few times. This chain uses TRBV13 with TRBJ2-1; 9 nucleotides agree with TRBD1. The V and J ends lost 3 bases and 4 bases, in that order; junction bases with no gene match: 4. Germline V gene lookup returns CDR1 PRHDT and CDR2 FYEKMQ (reference sequence). This CDR3 region has 15 residues. CDR3 loop: CASSFRDRAYNEQFF. In nucleotides, the CDR3 is TGTGCCAGCAGCTTCCGGGACAGGGCGTACAATGAGCAGTTCTTC.

The rearrangement joins TRBV10-3 to TRBJ2-7; D not resolved. The germline V gene encodes CDR1 ENHRY and CDR2 SYGVKD. CDR3 size: 13 residues. Trimming removed 4 bases from V and 5 bases from J, with 12 bases in between. In nucleotides, the CDR3 is TGTGCCATCAGTGGATGGCAGGAAAACGAGCAGTACTTC. This sequence encodes CAISGWQENEQYF.

This clone was detected only once. The chain links TRBV7-9 to TRBJ1-3; the D gene is possibly TRBD1 (6 bases). The V gene's germline CDR1 is SEHNR and CDR2 FQNEAQ (reference sequence). Trimming left V 5 bases short and J 3 bases short, with 11 bases between. This CDR3 region has 14 residues. The CDR3 spells CASSVTGFGNTIYF. The CDR3 DNA follows: TGTGCCAGCAGCGTAACAGGGTTTGGAAACACCATATATTTT.

The chain couples TRBV18 to TRBJ2-7, with TRBD2 identical over 14 bases. This CDR3 has 17 residues. Trimming at V came to 6 bases and at J to 3 bases, leaving 10 bases not matched to a gene. Germline V gives CDR1 KGHSH, CDR2 LQKENI. The CDR3 loop reads CASSLLTSGRAGYEQYF. The CDR3, as DNA: TGTGCCAGCTCGCTCCTGACTAGCGGGAGGGCTGGCTACGAGCAGTACTTC.

This chain uses TRBV5-4 with TRBJ1-2, with D uncertain. This CDR3 region has 16 residues. Per the germline V gene, CDR1 is SGHNT and CDR2 is YYREEE (reference sequence). V shed 4 bases and J shed 4 bases, with 20 bases lying between them. The CDR3 reads CASSPVLREASYGYTF. The CDR3 nucleotides read TGTGCCAGCAGCCCCGTGTTGAGGGAGGCAAGCTATGGCTACACCTTC.

The V gene is TRBV7-9, the J gene TRBJ1-5; D perhaps matches TRBD1 (5 bases). Germline loops: CDR1 SEHNR, CDR2 FQNEAQ (reference sequence). This CDR3 comprises 13 residues. The V gene lost 1 base and the J gene lost 4 bases, with 5 bases spanning the gap. The CDR3 coding sequence is TGTGCCAGCAGCTTAGGGACAAATCAGCCCCAGCATTTT. This sequence encodes CASSLGTNQPQHF.

There are a few counts of this clone. The genes are TRBV5-1 and TRBJ1-5; D perhaps matches TRBD1 (6 bases). The V end was cut by 6 bases, the J end by 1 base, with 8 bases between. The CDR3 spans 13 residues. Per germline, CDR1 SGHRS and CDR2 YFSETQ. This CDR3 is CASKGDSNQPQHF. As DNA, the CDR3 is TGCGCCAGCAAGGGGGACAGCAATCAGCCCCAGCATTTT.

This clone was observed once. V is TRBV6-6 and J is TRBJ2-7; TRBD1 is a possible D gene (6 bases). Trimming took 4 bases from V and 2 from J, leaving 12 bases between them. This CDR3 contains 14 residues. Germline loops: CDR1 MNHNY, CDR2 SVGAGI (reference sequence). CDR3 amino acids: CASSWSRGPYEQYF. DNA for the CDR3: TGTGCCAGCAGTTGGAGCAGGGGCCCCTACGAGCAGTACTTC.

The chain links TRBV6-5 to TRBJ1-1; D ambiguous. CDR1 is MNHEY and CDR2 is SVGAGI in the germline V gene. Trimming cost V 6 bases and J 1 base, with 9 bases left between them. The CDR3 is 13 amino acids. CDR3 amino acids: CASRARENTEAFF. The CDR3 DNA reads TGTGCCAGCAGGGCCCGGGAGAACACTGAAGCTTTCTTT.

The chain recombines TRBV11-2 with TRBJ1-5; no clear D. The CDR3 sequence is 14 residues long. Germline lookup yields CDR1 SGHAT and CDR2 FQNNGV. Deletions cut 0 bases from V and 5 bases from J, with 8 bases between. The CDR3 spells CASSLDGLDQPQHF. The CDR3 DNA reads as TGTGCCAGCAGCTTAGACGGGTTGGATCAGCCCCAGCATTTT.

The chain has TRBV27 and TRBJ2-7, with TRBD2 matching over 9 bases. The germline V gene encodes CDR1 MNHEY and CDR2 SMNVEV (reference sequence). The V and J ends lost 6 bases and 0 bases, in that order; junction bases with no gene match: 6. The CDR3 loop spans 15 amino acids. CDR3 loop: CASRWRREGSYEQYF. The DNA for the CDR3 is TGTGCCAGCAGGTGGAGGCGGGAGGGCTCCTACGAGCAGTACTTC.

The chain uses TRBV29-1 and TRBJ2-1; 9 nucleotides match TRBD1. The germline V gene has CDR1 SQVTM and CDR2 ANQGSEA. The V gene end was trimmed by 7 bases and the J gene end by 1 base; junction bases not matched to a gene: 8. The CDR3 is 15 amino acids. The chain's CDR3 is CSARTGGASYNEQFF. CDR3 nucleotides: TGCAGCGCTCGAACAGGGGGCGCTTCCTACAATGAGCAGTTCTTC.

This clone was seen just once. This chain uses TRBV21-1 with TRBJ1-5; the D segment call TRBD1 is taken from the table without a DNA check. TRBV21-1 is classified as a pseudogene. This CDR3 is 14 amino acids long. The CDR3: CATPGQGIGQPQHF. CDR3 sequence (DNA): TGTGCCACCCCGGGACAGGGGATAGGTCAGCCCCAGCATTTT.

This clone was found once. This chain uses TRBV9 with TRBJ2-7; 7 bases map to TRBD2. The CDR3 is made up of 16 amino acids. Germline CDR1 and CDR2: SGDLS and YYNGEE. The J segment lost 0 bases and the V segment lost 0 bases, leaving 6 bases of the junction unmatched. The CDR3 spells CASSVGYSGYSYEQYF. For the CDR3, the DNA is TGTGCCAGCAGCGTAGGGTATAGCGGGTACTCCTACGAGCAGTACTTC.